Listed here is a single T cell receptor (beta chain). This clone was seen a single time. The antigen it binds to is not known. No much larger clone is present one base from it, and per-base qualities are unavailable. This specimen's time point label, per the study, means: newly diagnosed, previously untreated cHL patient sample. A Miltenyi CD4+ T cell isolation kit was used for magnetic negative selection to purify CD4+ T cells from thawed PBMCs. As a comparison group for the relapsed/refractory trial patients, PBMCs from patients with newly diagnosed, previously untreated classical Hodgkin lymphoma were sequenced. Peripheral blood was collected in 8 mL Vacutainer Cell Preparation Tubes, from which PBMCs were isolated by centrifugation and then cryopreserved. Purified CD4+ and CD8+ fractions were generated only in cases for which an additional PBMC sample was available. On LS columns in a quadroMACS separator, the magnetically labelled cells were depleted, and the flow-through was collected as the purified fraction.

The sample originates from a study of PD-1 blockade in classical Hodgkin lymphoma (dated by TCRdb to 2019 to 2021). Concerning the study at large: A peripheral blood immune signature of response to PD-1 blockade in classical Hodgkin lymphoma was defined using TCR beta sequencing and CyTOF. What the research found in general, with its limitations: Newly diagnosed patients were reported to have lower baseline TCR diversity than healthy donors, and relapsed/refractory patients were reported to have lower baseline TCR diversity still. The study covered only a single clinical trial cohort, and the causes of the repertoire differences, possibly disease activity or prior therapy, were still not defined.

The CDR3 spans 13 residues, from the cysteine through the phenylalanine. CDR3 DNA only is kept here, 39 bases in frame from base 1. CDR1 and CDR2, looked up from the germline V gene, are SGHVS and FQNEAQ. V and J lose 5 bases and 1 base, and a span of 8 bases separates them. Genomic DNA was isolated using the Qiagen DNeasy kit from unsorted PBMCs as well as from negatively selected CD4+ and CD8+ fractions. TCR beta CDR3 regions were amplified by immunoSEQ multiplex PCR using primers annealing to V and J segments. A synthetic immune receptor repertoire was used to minimize amplification bias, and any remaining bias was removed computationally after sequencing. Per the original workflow: Custom Python scripts were used to quantify repertoire diversity as the Shannon entropy index. Unsorted, CD4+ and CD8+ repertoires were analyzed separately, except for combined analyses in which CD4+ and CD8+ sequences were merged in silico. The table comes from immuneACCESS by way of TCRdb, which keeps in-frame sequences with V and J called. Part of the clones is missing from these tables; in studies checked, under half for an unresolved V gene and the rest for unknown reasons. The DNA was the basis for D and trimming; V, J and clone size are from that table. The sample records around 31,000 clones, more than 80% of which are singletons. The top ten clonotypes cover approximately 0.35% of the sample.

The TCR was taken from a human donor with classical Hodgkin lymphoma. In this chain, TRBV7-8 is recombined with TRBJ2-5; the D segment cannot be called with confidence. Sequencing was performed on CD4+ T cells from blood. The CDR3 is CASSLRLQETQYF. At the DNA level, the sequence is TGTGCCAGCAGCCTACGGCTCCAAGAGACCCAGTACTTC.